The rows below give T cell receptor beta chains drawn from one sample of a study of blood T cells in healthy people across ages. TCRdb itself ran the 5' RACE reads through MiXCR, one entry per CDR3 protein. This table has roughly 900,000 distinct CDR3 sequences, about 48% appearing once. The specimen sequenced was blood. All receptors come from a man aged 30 to 39 in good health. Each CDR3 is given with its conserved first and last residue. Each record gives: V gene, clone size, CDR3 protein. Size is omitted from some rows. Given values are once, few, many or a class for expanded clones.

v_call: TRBV27; clone_size: once; cdr3_aa: CASSLFAGGITTDTQYF
v_call: TRBV6-5; clone_size: -; cdr3_aa: CASSYSPLGLNYGYTF
v_call: TRBV7-9; clone_size: -; cdr3_aa: CASSLVEGESSDQPQHF
v_call: TRBV6-6; clone_size: -; cdr3_aa: CATSPGGSYNSPLHF
v_call: TRBV5-1; clone_size: -; cdr3_aa: CASSLKHQAGATNEKLFF
v_call: TRBV20-1; clone_size: few; cdr3_aa: CSAPDRGLNEQYF
v_call: TRBV20-1; clone_size: few; cdr3_aa: CSAQTGGFSTDTQYF
v_call: TRBV4-3; clone_size: few; cdr3_aa: CASSQVAASSPLHF
v_call: TRBV9; clone_size: -; cdr3_aa: CASSVGRVNEQFF
v_call: TRBV5-5; clone_size: -; cdr3_aa: CASSLLEMGTGELFF
v_call: TRBV10-3; clone_size: -; cdr3_aa: CAISEPGGRDTEAFF
v_call: TRBV7-9; clone_size: -; cdr3_aa: CASSWVQGGYNEQFF
v_call: TRBV29-1; clone_size: few; cdr3_aa: CSVEWQGAQYF
v_call: TRBV28; clone_size: -; cdr3_aa: CASSSGHLIYGYTF
v_call: TRBV20-1; clone_size: -; cdr3_aa: CSARDHSPSSYEQYF
v_call: TRBV3-1; clone_size: -; cdr3_aa: CASSYRQGISMNTEAFF
v_call: TRBV6-2/TRBV6-3; clone_size: few; cdr3_aa: CASSSSGQYQETQYF
v_call: TRBV5-1; clone_size: -; cdr3_aa: CASSQNPNRQSYEQYF
v_call: TRBV7-2; clone_size: -; cdr3_aa: CATRLQTNTEAFF
v_call: TRBV3-1; clone_size: -; cdr3_aa: CASNGAGSSTGELFF
v_call: TRBV29-1; clone_size: -; cdr3_aa: CSVVPPMGPNYEQYF
v_call: TRBV7-9; clone_size: once; cdr3_aa: CASSGRDTDTQYF
v_call: TRBV20-1; clone_size: -; cdr3_aa: CSARDPQGDNQPQHF
v_call: TRBV4-1; clone_size: few; cdr3_aa: CASSLGTGLEKRYGYTF
v_call: TRBV28; clone_size: few; cdr3_aa: CASTYAGGRSEQFF
v_call: TRBV6-6; clone_size: -; cdr3_aa: CASRPARGLYNEQFF
v_call: TRBV4-1; clone_size: few; cdr3_aa: CASTWGQYSEETQYF
v_call: TRBV11-1; clone_size: -; cdr3_aa: CASSFNTYEQYF
v_call: TRBV3-1; clone_size: -; cdr3_aa: CASSQEPGLSYNEQFF
v_call: TRBV6-2/TRBV6-3; clone_size: -; cdr3_aa: CASSQGLAYNYEQYF
v_call: TRBV25-1; clone_size: many; cdr3_aa: CASSESGSTYEQYF